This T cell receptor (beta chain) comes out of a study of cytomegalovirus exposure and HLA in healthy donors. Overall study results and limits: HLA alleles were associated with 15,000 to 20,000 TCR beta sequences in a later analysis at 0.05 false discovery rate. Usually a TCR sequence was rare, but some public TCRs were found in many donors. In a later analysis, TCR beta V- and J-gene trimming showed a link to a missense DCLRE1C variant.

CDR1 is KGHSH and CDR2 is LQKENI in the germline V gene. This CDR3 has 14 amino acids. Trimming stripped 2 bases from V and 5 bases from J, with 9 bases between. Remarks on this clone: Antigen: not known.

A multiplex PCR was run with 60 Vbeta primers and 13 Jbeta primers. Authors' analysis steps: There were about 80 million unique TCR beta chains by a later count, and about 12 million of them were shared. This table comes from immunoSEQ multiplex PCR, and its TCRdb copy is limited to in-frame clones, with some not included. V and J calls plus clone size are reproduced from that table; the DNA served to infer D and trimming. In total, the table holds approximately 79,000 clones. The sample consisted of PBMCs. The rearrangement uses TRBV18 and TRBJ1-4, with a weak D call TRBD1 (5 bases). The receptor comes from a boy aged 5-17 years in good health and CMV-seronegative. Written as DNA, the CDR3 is TGTGCCAGCTCACCAGCCAGGGCAAATGAAAAACTGTTTTTT. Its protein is CASSPARANEKLFF. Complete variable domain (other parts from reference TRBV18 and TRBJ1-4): NAGVMQNPRHLVRRRGQEARLRCSPMKGHSHVYWYRQLPEEGLKFMVYLQKENIIDESGMPKERFSAEFPKEGPSILRIQQVVRGDSAAYFCASSPARANEKLFFGSGTQLSVL.